This TCR beta chain was sequenced in a study of cytomegalovirus exposure and HLA in healthy donors. Points from the study as a whole: First-cohort TCR clusters tended to co-occur in the roughly 120 validation repertoires, a later analysis found. Most observed TCR sequences were rare, whereas some public TCRs were detected in many donors.

On this clone itself: The antigen is not known.

Germline assignment: CDR1 MNHEY and CDR2 SVGAGI. The CDR3 totals 13 residues. Trimming shortened V by 6 bases and J by 3 bases, and 11 bases separated the two germline ends. Sequencing was performed with immunoSEQ multiplex PCR; in TCRdb, only in-frame clones are kept and a portion is missing. The top ten hold around 1.1% of the sample, which has 90,000 to 100,000 clones, approximately 94% seen once. Donors were drawn from the approximately 130-subject validation cohort, separate from the roughly 700-subject first cohort. The sequenced sample was PBMCs. The TCR originated in a woman aged 25 to 39 in good health and CMV-seropositive. V usage is TRBV6-5 and J usage is TRBJ1-1; a weak D match, TRBD1 (6 bases). The CDR3 loop is CASRVRGHTEAFF. CDR3 coding DNA: TGTGCCAGCAGGGTGCGGGGGCACACTGAAGCTTTCTTT.